These T cell receptor beta chains were read from a single sample in a study of CD8+ T cells in alopecia areata. Some clones are missing from TCRdb's copy, which holds only in-frame ones; the method was immunoSEQ multiplex PCR. The top ten hold more than 9% of the sample, which has 120,000 or so clones, about 50% seen once. The specimen was NKG2D-low CD8+ T cells sorted from blood. All receptors come from a human donor with alopecia areata. Each CDR3 is given with its conserved first and last residue. Fields, in order: clone size, V gene, D gene, J gene, CDR3 protein, CDR3 DNA. The D gene is left open where the match is weak. Clone size is stated in some rows and not others, as once, few, many or a class when expanded.

abundance: -
v_gene: TRBV5-1
d_gene: TRBD1
j_gene: TRBJ2-7
CDR3aa: CASSWGTEYEQYF
CDR3nt: TGCGCCAGCAGCTGGGGGACAGAATACGAGCAGTACTTC

abundance: few
v_gene: TRBV29-1
d_gene: -
j_gene: TRBJ1-5
CDR3aa: CSASEGTGPQHF
CDR3nt: TGCAGCGCATCGGAGGGCACAGGGCCCCAGCATTTT

abundance: -
v_gene: TRBV27
d_gene: -
j_gene: TRBJ2-3
CDR3aa: CASKPSTDTQYF
CDR3nt: TGTGCCAGCAAACCGAGCACAGATACGCAGTATTTT

abundance: -
v_gene: TRBV30
d_gene: -
j_gene: TRBJ1-5
CDR3aa: CAWSFAGVNQPQHF
CDR3nt: TGTGCCTGGAGTTTTGCAGGGGTCAATCAGCCCCAGCATTTT

abundance: few
v_gene: TRBV28
d_gene: -
j_gene: TRBJ1-5
CDR3aa: CAGGQPQHF
CDR3nt: TGTGCGGGGGGCCAGCCCCAGCATTTT

abundance: -
v_gene: TRBV29-1
d_gene: -
j_gene: TRBJ2-7
CDR3aa: CSVEEGSSYEQYF
CDR3nt: TGCAGCGTTGAGGAGGGCAGCTCCTACGAGCAGTACTTC

abundance: -
v_gene: TRBV29-1
d_gene: TRBD2
j_gene: TRBJ2-7
CDR3aa: CSVEVSGVTYEQYF
CDR3nt: TGCAGCGTTGAGGTTAGCGGGGTAACCTACGAGCAGTACTTC

abundance: -
v_gene: TRBV29-1
d_gene: TRBD1
j_gene: TRBJ1-2
CDR3aa: CSVTTGEANYGYTF
CDR3nt: TGCAGCGTTACAACAGGGGAAGCTAACTATGGCTACACCTTC

abundance: -
v_gene: TRBV5-6
d_gene: -
j_gene: TRBJ1-2
CDR3aa: CASSLGTGLAYTF
CDR3nt: TGTGCCAGCAGCTTGGGTACAGGGCTCGCCTACACCTTC

abundance: few
v_gene: TRBV29-1
d_gene: TRBD1
j_gene: TRBJ1-1
CDR3aa: CSVGAGGTEAFF
CDR3nt: TGCAGCGTTGGAGCAGGGGGCACTGAAGCTTTCTTT

abundance: few
v_gene: TRBV29-1
d_gene: -
j_gene: TRBJ2-7
CDR3aa: CSGRDKTSYEQYF
CDR3nt: TGCAGCGGCCGGGACAAAACCTCCTACGAGCAGTACTTC

abundance: few
v_gene: TRBV29-1
d_gene: -
j_gene: TRBJ2-1
CDR3aa: CSVPRGGGQFF
CDR3nt: TGCAGCGTCCCGCGGGGTGGAGGGCAGTTCTTC

abundance: few
v_gene: TRBV29-1
d_gene: -
j_gene: TRBJ2-1
CDR3aa: CSVGEFSGGEQFF
CDR3nt: TGCAGCGTTGGAGAGTTTTCCGGGGGTGAGCAGTTCTTC

abundance: -
v_gene: TRBV5-6
d_gene: -
j_gene: TRBJ2-3
CDR3aa: CASSLWGDTQYF
CDR3nt: TGTGCCAGCAGCTTGTGGGGGGATACGCAGTATTTT

abundance: few
v_gene: TRBV29-1
d_gene: -
j_gene: TRBJ1-2
CDR3aa: CSVEGYTF
CDR3nt: TGCAGCGTTGAAGGCTACACCTTC

abundance: -
v_gene: TRBV28
d_gene: -
j_gene: TRBJ1-5
CDR3aa: CASSLGSQPQHF
CDR3nt: TGTGCCAGCAGTTTAGGTTCTCAGCCCCAGCATTTT

abundance: once
v_gene: TRBV15
d_gene: -
j_gene: TRBJ1-5
CDR3aa: CATSMTGRQHF
CDR3nt: TGTGCCACCAGTATGACAGGAAGACAGCATTTT

abundance: -
v_gene: TRBV30
d_gene: TRBD1
j_gene: TRBJ1-2
CDR3aa: CAWKVPDRDYGYTF
CDR3nt: TGTGCCTGGAAAGTTCCCGACAGGGACTATGGCTACACCTTC

abundance: -
v_gene: TRBV6-5
d_gene: -
j_gene: TRBJ2-2
CDR3aa: CASSAGTDGGGELFF
CDR3nt: TGTGCCAGCAGTGCCGGGACGGACGGTGGCGGGGAGCTGTTTTTT

abundance: -
v_gene: TRBV29-1
d_gene: -
j_gene: TRBJ2-1
CDR3aa: CSVEPGWGGLKFF
CDR3nt: TGCAGCGTTGAGCCTGGGTGGGGAGGACTGAAGTTCTTC

abundance: -
v_gene: TRBV29-1
d_gene: -
j_gene: TRBJ1-1
CDR3aa: CSVVVSDTEAFF
CDR3nt: TGCAGCGTTGTTGTCTCTGACACTGAAGCTTTCTTT

abundance: -
v_gene: TRBV9
d_gene: -
j_gene: TRBJ1-4
CDR3aa: CASSREGMQANEKLFF
CDR3nt: TGTGCCAGCAGCAGGGAAGGGATGCAGGCTAATGAAAAACTGTTTTTT

abundance: few
v_gene: TRBV29-1
d_gene: TRBD1
j_gene: TRBJ2-7
CDR3aa: CSVEGQRVTGSHEQYF
CDR3nt: TGCAGCGTTGAAGGGCAGAGGGTGACAGGGTCCCACGAGCAGTACTTC

abundance: once
v_gene: TRBV11-2
d_gene: -
j_gene: TRBJ2-3
CDR3aa: CASSFRGGGTDTQYF
CDR3nt: TGTGCCAGCAGCTTCAGGGGAGGCGGCACAGATACGCAGTATTTT

abundance: few
v_gene: TRBV29-1
d_gene: -
j_gene: TRBJ2-6
CDR3aa: CSVDAPSSGANVLTF
CDR3nt: TGCAGCGTTGATGCCCCGTCCTCTGGGGCCAACGTCCTGACTTTC

abundance: -
v_gene: TRBV29-1
d_gene: -
j_gene: TRBJ2-1
CDR3aa: CSVDTLGPNNEQFF
CDR3nt: TGCAGCGTTGACACCCTAGGACCGAACAATGAGCAGTTCTTC

abundance: -
v_gene: TRBV30
d_gene: TRBD2
j_gene: TRBJ2-1
CDR3aa: CAWALAGGNNEQFF
CDR3nt: TGTGCCTGGGCACTAGCGGGGGGGAACAATGAGCAGTTCTTC

abundance: once
v_gene: TRBV27
d_gene: -
j_gene: TRBJ1-4
CDR3aa: CASSWTGNNEKLFF
CDR3nt: TGTGCCAGCAGTTGGACTGGAAATAATGAAAAACTGTTTTTT

abundance: -
v_gene: TRBV29-1
d_gene: -
j_gene: TRBJ2-7
CDR3aa: CSVREGPAYEQYF
CDR3nt: TGCAGCGTCCGTGAGGGCCCCGCTTACGAGCAGTACTTC

abundance: -
v_gene: TRBV27
d_gene: -
j_gene: TRBJ2-1
CDR3aa: CASGDHAYNEQFF
CDR3nt: TGTGCCAGTGGGGACCACGCCTACAATGAGCAGTTCTTC

abundance: -
v_gene: TRBV4-1
d_gene: -
j_gene: TRBJ2-2
CDR3aa: CASSQAYGELFF
CDR3nt: TGCGCCAGCAGCCAAGCATACGGGGAGCTGTTTTTT

abundance: few
v_gene: TRBV5-1
d_gene: TRBD2
j_gene: TRBJ2-7
CDR3aa: CASSPGLAGYEQYF
CDR3nt: TGCGCCAGCAGCCCCGGACTAGCGGGTTACGAGCAGTACTTC

abundance: few
v_gene: TRBV28
d_gene: -
j_gene: TRBJ2-1
CDR3aa: CASSPYYNEQFF
CDR3nt: TGTGCCAGCAGTCCATACTACAATGAGCAGTTCTTC

abundance: -
v_gene: TRBV4-2
d_gene: -
j_gene: TRBJ2-5
CDR3aa: CASSNGGQETQYF
CDR3nt: TGTGCCAGCAGCAACGGCGGCCAAGAGACCCAGTACTTC

abundance: -
v_gene: TRBV15
d_gene: -
j_gene: TRBJ2-7
CDR3aa: CATSPRGSSYEQYF
CDR3nt: TGTGCCACCAGCCCCCGAGGATCATCCTACGAGCAGTACTTC

abundance: -
v_gene: TRBV25-1
d_gene: -
j_gene: TRBJ2-5
CDR3aa: CASSQRTEETQYF
CDR3nt: TGTGCCAGCAGTCAACGGACAGAAGAGACCCAGTACTTC

abundance: -
v_gene: TRBV6-6
d_gene: -
j_gene: TRBJ2-5
CDR3aa: CASSTDGTQYF
CDR3nt: TGTGCCAGCAGTACGGACGGGACCCAGTACTTC